This paragraph covers one T cell receptor beta chain sequence. The data stem from a study of blood T cell repertoires in COVID-19. Study-level information: Samples representing acute and convalescent COVID-19 were sourced from the United States, Italy and Spain. PBMCs, B-cell-depleted T cells, or T cells provided the cDNA or gDNA that made up the material.

In the original workflow: Reference gene primer amplification yielded estimated nucleated cell counts. Sequenced by immunoSEQ multiplex PCR; TCRdb stores in-frame clones only, minus some. V, J and clone size are those of that table, while D and trimming were read from the DNA. The sample shows 200,000 to 250,000 clones, around 82% of them seen only once. The CDR3 is made up of 14 amino acids. V dropped 5 bases and J dropped 6 bases, with 15 bases sitting between them. Germline CDR1 is SGHTA and CDR2 is FQGTGA. The rearrangement uses TRBV7-3 and TRBJ2-3; D remains ambiguous. The clonotype was recovered from a woman in her 70s with acute or convalescent COVID-19. Source material: peripheral blood. CDR3 bases: TGTGCCAGCAGCCTAGATAGAAGTCAGGATACGCAGTATTTT. Its protein product is CASSLDRSQDTQYF.